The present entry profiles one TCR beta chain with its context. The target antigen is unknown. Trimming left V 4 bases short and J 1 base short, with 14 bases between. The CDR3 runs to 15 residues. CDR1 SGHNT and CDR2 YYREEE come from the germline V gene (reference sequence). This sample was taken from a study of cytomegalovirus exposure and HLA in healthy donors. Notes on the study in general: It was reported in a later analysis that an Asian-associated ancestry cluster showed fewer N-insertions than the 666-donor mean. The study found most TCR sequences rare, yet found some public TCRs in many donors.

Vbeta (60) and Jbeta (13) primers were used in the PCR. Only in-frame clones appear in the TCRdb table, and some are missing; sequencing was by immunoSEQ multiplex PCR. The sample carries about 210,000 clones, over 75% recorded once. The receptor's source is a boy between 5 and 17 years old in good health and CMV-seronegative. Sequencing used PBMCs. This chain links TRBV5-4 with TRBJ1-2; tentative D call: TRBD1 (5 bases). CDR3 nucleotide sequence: TGTGCCAGCAGCACTCGACAGTGGGATAACTATGGCTACACCTTC. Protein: CASSTRQWDNYGYTF.